This paragraph reports one T cell receptor (beta chain). What it binds is not known. Here immunoSEQ multiplex PCR was the method, and the copy in TCRdb shows in-frame clones only, minus some. Of about 93,000 clones listed, nearly 90% are singletons. The source of the sample is a study of T cell responses to AZD1222 COVID-19 vaccine. Study-wide results and caveats: Dominant CD4 TCR responses targeted spike regions 160-218 and 743-854. A mostly white British donor set with more females was recruited, and clonal diversity was possibly underestimated.

Germline V gene data show CDR1 as SNHLY and CDR2 as FYNNEI. The V and J ends lost 5 bases and 6 bases, in that order; junction bases with no gene match: 26. The CDR3 is made up of 22 amino acids. The source material was peripheral blood, sampled on day 0 of MenACWY control vaccination. This receptor was identified in an adult in good health. The chain combines TRBV2 with TRBJ2-7, with TRBD2 matching over 15 bases. DNA of the CDR3: TGTGCCAGCAGTTTAACCTTCCGGGACAGAGACCGGACTAGCGGGGGGGCCTCCGAGCAGTACTTC. Its translation is CASSLTFRDRDRTSGGASEQYF.